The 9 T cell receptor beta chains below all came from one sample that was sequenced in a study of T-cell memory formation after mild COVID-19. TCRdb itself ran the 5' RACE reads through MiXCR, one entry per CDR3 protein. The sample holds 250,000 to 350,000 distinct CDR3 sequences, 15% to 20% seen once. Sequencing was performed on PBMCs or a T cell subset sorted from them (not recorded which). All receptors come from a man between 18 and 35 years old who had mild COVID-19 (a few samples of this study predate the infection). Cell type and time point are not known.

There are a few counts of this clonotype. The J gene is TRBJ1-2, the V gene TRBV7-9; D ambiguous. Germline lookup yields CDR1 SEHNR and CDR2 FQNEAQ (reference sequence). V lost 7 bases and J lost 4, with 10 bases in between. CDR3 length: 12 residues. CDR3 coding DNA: TGTGCCAGCACCCCTGGAGGCTATGGCTACACCTTC. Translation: CASTPGGYGYTF.

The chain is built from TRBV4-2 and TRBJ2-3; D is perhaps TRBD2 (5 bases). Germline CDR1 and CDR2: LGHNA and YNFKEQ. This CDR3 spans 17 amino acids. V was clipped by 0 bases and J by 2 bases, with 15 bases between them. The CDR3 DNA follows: TGTGCCAGCAGCCAAGATGCGCCGGGATCCTACACAGATACGCAGTATTTT. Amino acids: CASSQDAPGSYTDTQYF.

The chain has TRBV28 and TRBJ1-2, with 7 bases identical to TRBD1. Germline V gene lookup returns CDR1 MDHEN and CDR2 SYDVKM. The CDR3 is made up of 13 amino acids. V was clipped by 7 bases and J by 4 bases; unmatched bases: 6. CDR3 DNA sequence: TGTGCCAGCACCCCGACAGGGATCTATGGCTACACCTTC. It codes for CASTPTGIYGYTF.

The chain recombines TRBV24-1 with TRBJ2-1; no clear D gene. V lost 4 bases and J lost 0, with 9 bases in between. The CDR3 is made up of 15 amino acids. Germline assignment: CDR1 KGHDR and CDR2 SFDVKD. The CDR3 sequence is CATSDEKFSYNEQFF. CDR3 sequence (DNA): TGTGCCACCAGTGACGAGAAATTCTCCTACAATGAGCAGTTCTTC.

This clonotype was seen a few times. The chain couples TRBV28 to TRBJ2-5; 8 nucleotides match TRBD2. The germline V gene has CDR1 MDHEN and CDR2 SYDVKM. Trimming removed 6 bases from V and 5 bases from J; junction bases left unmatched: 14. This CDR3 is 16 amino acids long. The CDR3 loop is CASSPSPGGGFETQYF. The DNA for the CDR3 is TGTGCCAGCAGCCCTTCCCCAGGCGGGGGGTTCGAGACCCAGTACTTC. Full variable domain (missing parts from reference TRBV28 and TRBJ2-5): DVKVTQSSRYLVKRTGEKVFLECVQDMDHENMFWYRQDPGLGLRLIYFSYDVKMKEKGDIPEGYSVSREKKERFSLILESASTNQTSMYLCASSPSPGGGFETQYFGPGTRLLVL.

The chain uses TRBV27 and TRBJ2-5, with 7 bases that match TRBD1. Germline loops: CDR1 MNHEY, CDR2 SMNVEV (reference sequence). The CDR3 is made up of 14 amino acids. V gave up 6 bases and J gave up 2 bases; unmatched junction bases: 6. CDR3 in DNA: TGTGCCAGCAGGTTGCTGGGACAGCAAGAGACCCAGTACTTC. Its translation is CASRLLGQQETQYF.

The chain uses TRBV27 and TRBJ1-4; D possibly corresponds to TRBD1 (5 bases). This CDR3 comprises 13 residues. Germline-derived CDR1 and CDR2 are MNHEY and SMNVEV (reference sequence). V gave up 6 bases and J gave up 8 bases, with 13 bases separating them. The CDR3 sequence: CASRFGGGEKLFF. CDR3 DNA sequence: TGTGCCAGCAGGTTCGGGGGTGGCGAAAAACTGTTTTTT.

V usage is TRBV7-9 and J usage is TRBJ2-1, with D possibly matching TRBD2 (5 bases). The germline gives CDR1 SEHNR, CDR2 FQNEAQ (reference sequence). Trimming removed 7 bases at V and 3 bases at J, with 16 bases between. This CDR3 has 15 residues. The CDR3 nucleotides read TGTGCCAGCACCAACGGAGGCGGTGTCTACAATGAGCAGTTCTTC. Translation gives CASTNGGGVYNEQFF.

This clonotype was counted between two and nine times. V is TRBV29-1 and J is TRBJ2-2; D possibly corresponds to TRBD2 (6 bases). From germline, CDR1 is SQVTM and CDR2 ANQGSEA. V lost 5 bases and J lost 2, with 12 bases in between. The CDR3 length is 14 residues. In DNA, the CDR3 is TGCAGCGTTTACTACGGGGGAAACACCGGGGAGCTGTTTTTT. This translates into CSVYYGGNTGELFF.